This TCR beta chain comes out of a study of shared clonotypes between healthy human individuals. There are 11 residues in the CDR3. Germline-derived CDR1 and CDR2 are MDHEN and SYDVKM. V was trimmed by 5 bases and J by 5 bases, leaving 6 bases between them. TCRdb keeps only in-frame clones here, not all; method: immunoSEQ multiplex PCR. The sample yields 2 million to 3 million clones, over 85% seen once. The clonotype originates from a man in his late teens or twenties in good health. Some clones in this sample may be carry-over from other donors' samples. The genes are TRBV28 and TRBJ2-5, with D uncertain. Source material: naive CD4+ T cells from PBMCs. The subset denotes: CD45RA+ positively selected. In DNA form, the CDR3 reads TGTGCCAGCAGTCAATTCGAGACCCAGTACTTC. As protein: CASSQFETQYF.